These 28 T cell receptor beta chains originate from one sample sequenced in a study of CD8 T cells in Susac syndrome. After extraction with the RNeasy kit, about 0.5 to 1 ug of the RNA was reverse transcribed using random hexamers. TCRdb independently ran MiXCR on the immunoSEQ multiplex PCR reads; one entry per CDR3 protein. Of 250,000 to 350,000 distinct CDR3 sequences detected, about 92% appear once; the ten largest clones hold around 0.07%. The specimen sequenced was CD4+ T cells from PBMCs. These receptors all come from a human donor with multiple sclerosis.

This clonotype is a singleton in its sample. This chain uses TRBV30 with TRBJ2-3, with D maybe TRBD1 (6 bases). CDR3 length: 15 amino acids. Trimming pared 1 base from V and 3 bases from J, leaving 14 bases between. The germline V gene encodes CDR1 GTSNPN and CDR2 SVGIG (reference sequence). DNA for the CDR3: TGTGCCTGGAGTGGGGGGCCGCTGGGTACAGATACGCAGTATTTT. Protein: CAWSGGPLGTDTQYF.

The chain couples TRBV30 to TRBJ1-4, with D uncertain. V gave up 2 bases and J gave up 0 bases, with 4 bases separating them. This CDR3 spans 13 amino acids. The germline gives CDR1 GTSNPN, CDR2 SVGIG (reference sequence). The CDR3, as DNA: TGTGCCTGGAGTATGTCAACTAATGAAAAACTGTTTTTT. This encodes CAWSMSTNEKLFF.

On this clonotype itself: At one boundary the junction diverges from the germline segment, which might be a read error. This chain connects TRBV7-7 to TRBJ1-1; 7 bases agree with TRBD1. The CDR3 is 13 residues long. Looked up from germline, CDR1 is SSHAT and CDR2 is FNYEAQ (reference sequence). The CDR3 reads CASSLSGGTEAFF. CDR3 sequence (DNA): TGTGCTAGCAGCTTGTCAGGGGGAACTGAAGCTTTCTTT.

The J gene is TRBJ1-6, the V gene TRBV27; tentatively, D is TRBD1 (5 bases). The CDR3 is 17 amino acids. Trimming took off 6 bases at V and 5 bases at J, with 20 bases between the two ends. Looked up from germline, CDR1 is MNHEY and CDR2 is SMNVEV (reference sequence). The CDR3 loop is CASRLKAGTANNSPLHF. CDR3 nucleotide sequence: TGTGCCAGCAGACTCAAAGCCGGGACGGCCAATAATTCACCCCTCCACTTT.

The genes are TRBV20-1 and TRBJ1-3; perhaps TRBD1 as D (6 bases). With 6 bases removed from V and 0 bases from J, the gap between germline ends came to 12 bases. The germline gives CDR1 DFQATT, CDR2 SNEGSKA (reference sequence). The CDR3 runs to 14 residues. The CDR3: CSAPGQSSGNTIYF. In DNA form, the CDR3 reads TGCAGTGCCCCAGGACAGTCCTCTGGAAACACCATATATTTT.

The J gene is TRBJ2-3, the V gene TRBV20-1, with 8 bases that match TRBD2. CDR3 length: 15 residues. V shed 6 bases and J 5 bases; nucleotides not matched to a gene: 13. Germline V gene data show CDR1 as DFQATT and CDR2 as SNEGSKA (reference sequence). CDR3 region: CSATTTGGYGDTQYF. The CDR3 DNA reads as TGCAGTGCCACTACGACGGGAGGGTACGGAGATACGCAGTATTTT.

DNA for the CDR3: TGCAGTGCTAGAGAAATCGGCCTAGCGGGAGCGAATGAGCAGTTCTTC. Amino acids: CSAREIGLAGANEQFF. The rearrangement links TRBV20-1 to TRBJ2-1; 10 nucleotides line up with TRBD2. Germline assignment: CDR1 DFQATT and CDR2 SNEGSKA (reference sequence). CDR3 length: 16 amino acids. Trimming cost V 0 bases and J 7 bases; bases outside gene matches: 9.

Concerning this clonotype itself: A read error may account for a junction end that differs from germline. The chain links TRBV5-1 to TRBJ2-2, with D possibly TRBD1 on 5 matching bases. The CDR3 loop spans 15 amino acids. The germline V gene has CDR1 SGHRS and CDR2 YFSETQ. CDR3 loop: CASSLGQVNTGELFF. DNA of the CDR3: TGTGCCAGCAGTTTGGGGCAGGTTAACACCGGGGAGCTGTTTTTT.

The V call is TRBV18, the J call TRBJ2-1; tentative D call: TRBD2 (6 bases). Germline lookup yields CDR1 KGHSH and CDR2 LQKENI. The CDR3 extends over 15 amino acids. V lost 1 base and J 2 bases, leaving 9 bases between the germline ends. The CDR3, as DNA: TGTGCCAGCTCACCACGACGGGAGACCTACAATGAGCAGTTCTTC. Protein product: CASSPRRETYNEQFF.

The chain couples TRBV10-3 to TRBJ1-5; D unclear. Deletions cut 0 bases from V and 1 base from J, with 7 bases between. The CDR3 runs to 15 residues. Germline CDR1 reads ENHRY; CDR2 reads SYGVKD. CDR3 loop: CAISESRMSNQPQHF. DNA for the CDR3: TGTGCCATCAGTGAGTCCCGGATGAGCAATCAGCCCCAGCATTTT.

The chain employs TRBV24-1 and TRBJ2-7; D ambiguous. V was pared by 5 bases and J by 1 base, with 5 bases between. CDR1 is KGHDR and CDR2 is SFDVKD in the germline V gene. The CDR3 consists of 12 residues. In DNA, the CDR3 is TGTGCCACCAGTGGCAGATCCTACGAGCAGTACTTC. This sequence encodes CATSGRSYEQYF.

This rearrangement joins TRBV19 to TRBJ1-1; TRBD1 matches 7 bases. Germline V gene sequence: CDR1 LNHDA, CDR2 SQIVND (reference sequence). After removal of 7 bases from V and 5 bases from J, the junction contained 16 bases not matched to a gene. The CDR3 length is 16 residues. The CDR3 here is CASKSPTGPHRTEAFF. The CDR3 region has the DNA TGTGCCAGTAAATCTCCGACAGGGCCCCACAGGACTGAAGCTTTCTTT. Drawing the rest from reference TRBV19 and TRBJ1-1, the complete variable domain is DGGITQSPKYLFRKEGQNVTLSCEQNLNHDAMYWYRQDPGQGLRLIYYSQIVNDFQKGDIAEGYSVSREKKESFPLTVTSAQKNPTAFYLCASKSPTGPHRTEAFFGQGTRLTVV.

V gene TRBV7-2 combines with J gene TRBJ2-1; a possible D gene is TRBD2 (5 bases). CDR1 is SGHTA and CDR2 is FQGNSA in the germline V gene. CDR3 length equals 14 residues. Trimming took off 5 bases at V and 5 bases at J, with 13 bases between the two ends. The CDR3 sequence is CASSPPLANNEQFF. The CDR3 DNA reads TGTGCCAGCAGCCCCCCCCTAGCCAACAATGAGCAGTTCTTC.

This chain joins TRBV6-5 and TRBJ2-2; possible D gene TRBD1, 5 bases. The CDR3 runs 14 residues. The germline CDR1 and CDR2 sequences are MNHEY and SVGAGI. The V end lost 6 bases, the J end lost 0 bases, and 8 bases lay between the germline ends. The CDR3 protein is CASSRDPNTGELFF. The CDR3 DNA sequence: TGTGCCAGCAGCAGGGATCCGAACACCGGGGAGCTGTTTTTT.

V is TRBV12-3 or TRBV12-4 and J is TRBJ1-3, with TRBD1 as a possible D gene (5 bases). Trimming cost V 7 bases and J 0 bases, with 13 bases left between them. The CDR3 spans 15 residues. The DNA for the CDR3 is TGTGCCAGCACTCTGGACACCAGCTCTGGAAACACCATATATTTT. Translation gives CASTLDTSSGNTIYF.

This chain uses TRBV19 with TRBJ1-1; D is ambiguous. V lost 6 bases, J lost 0 bases, and 11 bases lay in between. The CDR3 loop spans 14 amino acids. Germline CDR1 is LNHDA and CDR2 is SQIVND (reference sequence). Here the CDR3 reads CASRSLWVNTEAFF. CDR3 nucleotides: TGTGCCAGTAGAAGTCTTTGGGTGAACACTGAAGCTTTCTTT.

The chain joins TRBV2 to TRBJ2-5; the match to TRBD1 covers 9 bases. This CDR3 has 14 amino acids. Per the germline V gene, CDR1 is SNHLY and CDR2 is FYNNEI. V gave up 6 bases and J gave up 5 bases; unmatched junction bases: 7. The CDR3 here is CASRLTGGGETQYF. The CDR3 DNA is TGTGCCAGCAGGCTCACAGGGGGCGGGGAGACCCAGTACTTC.

V usage is TRBV29-1 and J usage is TRBJ1-1; 7 nucleotides match TRBD1. CDR3 length equals 10 residues. The germline V gene has CDR1 SQVTM and CDR2 ANQGSEA. Trimming took 7 bases from V and 7 from J; bases not matched to a gene: 3. CDR3 sequence reads: CSARDSEAFF. The DNA for the CDR3 is TGCAGCGCGCGGGACAGTGAAGCTTTCTTT.

The rearrangement links TRBV21-1 to TRBJ1-5; the DNA was not compared with TRBD1, the D call given in the table. TRBV21-1 is listed as a pseudogene. The CDR3 loop spans 15 amino acids. Written as DNA, the CDR3 is TGTGCCAGCAGCAGCTTTAGGGGTGGCAATCAGCCCCAGCATTTT. It specifies CASSSFRGGNQPQHF.

Written as DNA, the CDR3 is TGCAGTGCTCAGTGGAGTGCTAACACCGGGGAGCTGTTTTTT. Amino acid sequence: CSAQWSANTGELFF. The chain combines TRBV20-1 with TRBJ2-2; no reliable D call. Germline lookup yields CDR1 DFQATT and CDR2 SNEGSKA (reference sequence). The germline V and J ends were trimmed by 5 bases and 2 bases, with 12 bases remaining between them. This CDR3 contains 14 residues.

This clonotype was observed once. The chain links TRBV5-1 to TRBJ1-2, with D possibly TRBD1 on 5 matching bases. Germline V gene data show CDR1 as SGHRS and CDR2 as YFSETQ. The CDR3 sequence is 14 residues long. V lost 3 bases to trimming and J lost 3 bases, with 12 bases between them. CDR3 residues: CASSSSGLDYGYTF. For the CDR3, the DNA is TGCGCCAGCAGCTCGTCAGGGTTGGACTATGGCTACACCTTC.

The CDR3: CASSQDRQLSDRGYTF. CDR3 nucleotide sequence: TGTGCCAGCAGCCAAGATCGTCAACTTAGCGATCGTGGCTACACCTTC. J is TRBJ1-2 and V is TRBV4-2; D not resolved. Germline V CDR1 and CDR2: LGHNA, YNFKEQ. Deletions cut 0 bases from V and 7 bases from J, with 18 bases between. The CDR3 has 16 residues.

The genes are TRBV6-2 or TRBV6-3 and TRBJ2-2, with D possibly being TRBD1 (5 bases). From germline, CDR1 is MNHEY and CDR2 SVGEGT. Trimming stripped 0 bases from V and 4 bases from J, with 12 bases between. The CDR3 has 16 residues. In DNA form, the CDR3 reads TGTGCCAGCAGTTACTCCCACTCAGGGTCCACCGGGGAGCTGTTTTTT. Protein product: CASSYSHSGSTGELFF.

The chain joins TRBV18 to TRBJ1-5, with a weak D call TRBD1 (5 bases). Germline CDR1 and CDR2: KGHSH and LQKENI. The V gene lost 3 bases and the J gene lost 6 bases, with 9 bases spanning the gap. The CDR3 is 13 amino acids. The CDR3, as DNA: TGTGCCAGCTCACCGTGGGGGGGTCAGCCCCAGCATTTT. Protein sequence: CASSPWGGQPQHF. Based on the CDR3 plus reference TRBV18 and TRBJ1-5, the full variable domain is NAGVMQNPRHLVRRRGQEARLRCSPMKGHSHVYWYRQLPEEGLKFMVYLQKENIIDESGMPKERFSAEFPKEGPSILRIQQVVRGDSAAYFCASSPWGGQPQHFGDGTRLSIL.

The gene calls are TRBV29-1 and TRBJ2-3, with 9 bases matching TRBD2. V lost 8 bases to trimming and J lost 2 bases; unmatched junction nucleotides: 17. Germline V gene sequence: CDR1 SQVTM, CDR2 ANQGSEA. This CDR3 contains 17 residues. The CDR3, as DNA: TGCAGCACCCCCCCTGGGCTAGCGGGGCCAAACACAGATACGCAGTATTTT. This translates into CSTPPGLAGPNTDTQYF.

V usage is TRBV7-9 and J usage is TRBJ2-5; D unclear. The CDR3 is 17 amino acids. CDR1 is SEHNR and CDR2 is FQNEAQ in the germline V gene (reference sequence). Trimming removed 0 bases at V and 2 bases at J, with 16 bases between. The CDR3 nucleotides read TGTGCCAGCAGCTTAGCCCCCGGCGGACCAATTCAAGAGACCCAGTACTTC. Translated, it gives CASSLAPGGPIQETQYF.

This clonotype was seen only once. This sequence joins TRBV30 and TRBJ1-1; no definite D call. V lost 5 bases, J lost 6 bases, and 10 bases lay in between. There are 11 residues in the CDR3. CDR1 is GTSNPN, CDR2 SVGIG, per germline (reference sequence). CDR3 coding DNA: TGTGCCTGGGGACGAGCAGCTGAAGCTTTCTTT. Protein sequence: CAWGRAAEAFF.

The rearrangement uses TRBV20-1 and TRBJ2-2; possibly TRBD2 for D (6 bases). Trimming stripped 1 base from V and 6 bases from J, with 15 bases between. The CDR3 covers 15 residues. Germline V lookup: CDR1 DFQATT, CDR2 SNEGSKA (reference sequence). This CDR3 is CSARARGNWAGELFF. CDR3 in DNA: TGCAGTGCTAGAGCTCGCGGGAATTGGGCCGGGGAGCTGTTTTTT.